Sequencing of this T cell receptor beta chain was carried out in a study of blood T cell repertoires in COVID-19 (dated by TCRdb to 2019 to 2021). Concerning the study at large: Samples from collaborators originated in the United States, Italy and Spain and spanned both the acute and convalescent phases of COVID-19. The samples were drawn from the first 160 participants of the ongoing ImmuneRACE study and from 950 to 1,500 subjects provided by 6 global collaborators. The dataset comprised deeply sampled blood TCRbeta repertoires from subjects exposed to, actively infected with, or recovered from COVID-19. HLA class I and class II types, where available, came from metadata supplied by the sample provider rather than from assay-based typing. Nearly every sample came with metadata listing a de-identified subject ID, COVID-19 status, age in years and sex. The repertoires were released in a freely available public database intended as a resource for research on the immune response to SARS-CoV-2. The material from the prospective study consisted of cDNA or gDNA derived from T cells, B-cell-depleted T cells, or PBMCs.

Here is what the overall study found, with its caveats: The amount of clinical and demographic metadata varied by source and participant and was provided uncurated.

In the case of this clone: Its recognized antigen is unknown. One base away there is no much larger clone; base qualities are not given.

Whole blood was collected in K2EDTA tubes by collaborating institutions according to the institutions' own protocols. For TCRbeta analysis, collaborator samples were shipped as frozen whole blood, as isolated PBMCs, or as DNA extracted from either sample type. Spanning cysteine to phenylalanine, the CDR3 consists of 15 amino acids. The kept DNA is CDR3 alone, 45 bases in frame from the first base. V is reduced by 4 bases and J by 2 bases, leaving a spacing of 14 bases between them. For CDR1 and CDR2, the germline V gene lists LGHNA and YNFKEQ. TCRbeta CDR3 regions were amplified from genomic DNA using the immunoSEQ Assay, a bias-controlled multiplex PCR. The authors' analysis ran thus. The number of nucleated cells in each sample was estimated by amplification of reference gene primers within the assay. Sequence reads were collapsed and filtered to measure the absolute abundance of every unique TCRbeta CDR3 rearrangement. For each sample, productive Simpson clonality was calculated as the square root of Simpson's diversity index across productive rearrangements. TCRdb took over this immuneACCESS table, retaining in-frame rearrangements with V and J assigned. Such tables are incomplete; in checked studies, under half of the missing clones stem from an unresolved V gene, and the remainder is unexplained. For V, J and clone size, that table is used; D and trimming come from the DNA. In this sample the table shows over 150,000 clones, about 90% of which occur a single time. In total, the top ten clones hold about 0.57% of the sample.

Sequenced material: peripheral blood. This receptor chain uses TRBV4-2 and TRBJ1-1; no D gene can be assigned with confidence. The sequence was collected from a man aged 50-60 years with acute or convalescent COVID-19. The DNA sequence is given as TGTGCCAGCAGCCCCTGGGAGGCCTCAAACACTGAAGCTTTCTTT. Translated, this is CASSPWEASNTEAFF.